Presented here are 5 T cell receptor beta chains from one specimen sequenced in a study of cytomegalovirus exposure and HLA in healthy donors. PCR amplification relied on 60 Vbeta primers (plus 13 Jbeta primers). Sequencing used immunoSEQ multiplex PCR; TCRdb keeps in-frame clones, though not all of them. The sample lists about 140,000 clones; around four fifths were seen once. Sequencing was performed on PBMCs. The receptors here all came from a man aged 25 to 45 in good health and CMV-seropositive.

The V call is TRBV28, the J call TRBJ2-5; D remains ambiguous. Between the trimmed V and J ends, which lost 2 bases and 2 bases, there was a span of 6 bases. The CDR3 sequence is 13 residues long. Germline CDR1 MDHEN, CDR2 SYDVKM. As DNA, the CDR3 is TGTGCCAGCAGTTTACCACAGCAAGAGACCCAGTACTTC. The encoded protein is CASSLPQQETQYF.

The chain is built from TRBV7-2 and TRBJ1-4; D ambiguous. Germline CDR1 SGHTA, CDR2 FQGNSA. CDR3 length: 15 amino acids. The ends were cut back, 6 bases at V and 6 bases at J, with 17 bases in the middle. CDR3 coding DNA: TGTGCCAGCAGTTACGACGGGAATTGGGATGAAAAACTGTTTTTT. Translating it yields CASSYDGNWDEKLFF.

The rearrangement uses TRBV25-1 and TRBJ2-5, with 13 bases identical to TRBD2. The CDR3 is 17 residues long. Per germline, CDR1 MGHDK and CDR2 SYGVNS. Germline trimming cut 3 bases from V and 3 bases from J; bases unmatched to any gene: 7. The CDR3 DNA sequence: TGTGCCAGCAGTGACTCCGGGACTAGCGGGGACAAAGAGACCCAGTACTTC. Its protein is CASSDSGTSGDKETQYF.

The chain is built from TRBV6-5 and TRBJ2-3; TRBD2 is a possible D gene (5 bases). Germline CDR1 and CDR2: MNHEY and SVGAGI. V was pared by 8 bases and J by 2 bases, with 17 bases between. The CDR3 is made up of 15 amino acids. This chain's CDR3 is CASGSGGADTDTQYF. In DNA form, the CDR3 reads TGTGCCAGCGGCTCCGGAGGAGCGGACACAGATACGCAGTATTTT.

V usage is TRBV10-3 and J usage is TRBJ2-7, with a tentative D call TRBD2 (6 bases). CDR1 is ENHRY, CDR2 SYGVKD, per germline. The V end lost 2 bases, the J end lost 5 bases, and 10 bases lay between the germline ends. This CDR3 comprises 13 residues. CDR3 nucleotides: TGTGCCATCAGTGAGCCGGGGGAGGACGAGCAGTACTTC. Protein sequence: CAISEPGEDEQYF.